This entry lists 7 T cell receptor beta chains sequenced from one sample in a study of T-cell memory formation after mild COVID-19. TCRdb re-called the 5' RACE reads with MiXCR, one entry per CDR3 protein. The sample yields 300,000 to 400,000 distinct CDR3 sequences, roughly 15% seen once. What was sequenced was PBMCs or a T cell subset sorted from them (not recorded which). The receptors stem from a man younger than 30 who had mild COVID-19 (a few samples of this study predate the infection). Cell type and time point are not known.

The CDR3 bases are TGTGCCAGCAGTATCAGGGCCACTGAAGCTTTCTTT. Protein: CASSIRATEAFF. The chain is built from TRBV28 and TRBJ1-1, with D possibly TRBD1 on 5 matching bases. Germline lookup yields CDR1 MDHEN and CDR2 SYDVKM. The V end lost 5 bases, the J end lost 4 bases, and 8 bases lay between the germline ends. There are 12 residues in the CDR3. Filled out from reference TRBV28 and TRBJ1-1, the complete variable domain reads DVKVTQSSRYLVKRTGEKVFLECVQDMDHENMFWYRQDPGLGLRLIYFSYDVKMKEKGDIPEGYSVSREKKERFSLILESASTNQTSMYLCASSIRATEAFFGQGTRLTVV.

This clonotype has a count of ten or more. V usage is TRBV7-9 and J usage is TRBJ2-2, with TRBD1 identical over 11 bases. V was pared by 5 bases and J by 6 bases, with 11 bases of the junction left unmatched. The CDR3 is 17 amino acids. The germline CDR1 and CDR2 sequences are SEHNR and FQNEAQ (reference sequence). In DNA, the CDR3 is TGTGCCAGCAGCCCCTACCCGGACAGGGGGCAGCCCGGGGAGCTGTTTTTT. Translated: CASSPYPDRGQPGELFF.

In its sample, this clonotype was seen a few times. The V gene is TRBV7-6, the J gene TRBJ2-2; tentatively, D is TRBD2 (5 bases). The CDR3 length is 14 residues. Germline-derived CDR1 and CDR2 are SGHVS and FNYEAQ. V was cut by 6 bases and J by 0 bases, with 8 bases left in between. The DNA for the CDR3 is TGTGCCAGCAGAAAGGACTCGAACACCGGGGAGCTGTTTTTT. Translation: CASRKDSNTGELFF.

The rearrangement links TRBV4-1 to TRBJ2-7, with TRBD2 as a possible D gene (5 bases). Germline CDR1 and CDR2: MGHRA and YSYEKL. CDR3 length: 15 residues. V lost 4 bases and J 12 bases, leaving 25 bases between the germline ends. The CDR3: CASSRLPGTSYEVYV. DNA for the CDR3: TGCGCCAGCAGCCGCCTGCCGGGAACCTCCTACGAGGTGTACGTC.

This clonotype has more than one count but fewer than ten. The chain joins TRBV29-1 to TRBJ2-3, with a possible D match to TRBD1 (6 bases). The CDR3 runs to 13 residues. V was cut by 2 bases and J by 4 bases, with 10 bases left in between. The germline gives CDR1 SQVTM, CDR2 ANQGSEA. Written as DNA, the CDR3 is TGCAGCGTTGAAAAACAGGGCGCAGATACGCAGTATTTT. It translates to CSVEKQGADTQYF.

This clonotype was counted a few times. The rearrangement joins TRBV7-8 to TRBJ2-1; maybe TRBD2 (6 bases). V lost 5 bases and J 0 bases, leaving 17 bases between the germline ends. This CDR3 has 17 residues. Per the germline V gene, CDR1 is SGHVS and CDR2 is FQNEAQ. The CDR3 loop reads CASSLRRGENSYNEQFF. The CDR3 DNA follows: TGTGCCAGCAGCCTGAGGAGGGGCGAGAACTCCTACAATGAGCAGTTCTTC.

This clonotype came up many times. The CDR3 nucleotides are TGTGCCAGCTCACTGGGACAGAGCTCCTACAATGAGCAGTTCTTC. Protein product: CASSLGQSSYNEQFF. The chain joins TRBV6-5 to TRBJ2-1; 7 nucleotides match TRBD1. Germline V gene sequence: CDR1 MNHEY, CDR2 SVGAGI. The CDR3 runs 15 residues. The ends lost 8 bases at V and 0 bases at J; junction bases unmatched: 7.